This T cell receptor (beta chain) was sequenced for a study of OX40 agonist ivuxolimab in advanced cancers. At the level of the study: An anti-OX40 (CD134) antibody with agonistic activity, ivuxolimab, was administered to patients.

Profiling relied on immunoSEQ multiplex PCR, and the TCRdb table lists in-frame clones only, not all of them. Here the sample spans tens of thousands of clones, around four fifths being singletons. Looked up from germline, CDR1 is MDHEN and CDR2 is SYDVKM. The CDR3 length is 13 residues. V lost 2 bases and J lost 3, with 8 bases in between. This receptor was identified in an adult with an advanced solid tumor such as melanoma, head and neck, liver or kidney cancer. V usage is TRBV28 and J usage is TRBJ2-7, with D tentatively TRBD1 (6 bases). The sequencing here drew on CD4+ or CD8+ T cells sorted from blood, taken in a trial of the OX40 agonist ivuxolimab. CDR3 region: CASSLKQGYEQYF. DNA for the CDR3: TGTGCCAGCAGTTTAAAACAGGGCTACGAGCAGTACTTC.